This T cell receptor beta chain was captured in a study of siplizumab effects on memory and regulatory T cells. Study conclusions and caveats: Naive T cells seemed more diverse than memory cells and seemed major alloresponse contributors. With siplizumab, mappable alloreactive CD4+ clones averaged 68.8% Treg-derived, versus around 27% in controls. Confirmation was lacking for the suppressive function of proliferating Tregs derived from siplizumab cultures.

Some clones are missing from TCRdb's copy, which holds only in-frame ones; the method was immunoSEQ multiplex PCR. This sample carries about 69,000 clones, 75% to 90% of them seen once, and the ten largest clones take approximately 1.7%. A note on this clone: Its antigen is still unknown.

Germline loops: CDR1 MNHNY, CDR2 SVGAGI (reference sequence). This CDR3 contains 15 residues. With 6 bases clipped from V and 6 bases from J, the junction kept 10 bases outside the gene matches. This TCR came from a human donor in good health. Specimen: Tregs sorted from blood. This rearrangement joins TRBV6-6 to TRBJ1-5, with 8 bases matching TRBD1. This CDR3 is CASRFGTGRPQPQHF. Here the CDR3 DNA reads TGTGCCAGCAGATTCGGGACAGGCCGCCCTCAGCCCCAGCATTTT.